The rows below give T cell receptor beta chains drawn from one sample of a study of cytomegalovirus exposure and HLA in healthy donors. Produced via immunoSEQ multiplex PCR; TCRdb's table is partial and in-frame only. The sample yields tens of thousands of clones, approximately 90% seen once. Sequenced: PBMCs. The receptors come from a man younger than 30 in good health and CMV-seronegative. The conserved cysteine and the conserved F or W are not part of the CDR3 here. A D gene is named only where the DNA matches it firmly.

j_call: TRBJ2-2
d_call: NA
cdr3_length: 13
v_call: TRBV9
cdr3_aa: ASSLQGTNTGELF

j_call: TRBJ2-3
d_call: TRBD2
cdr3_length: 14
v_call: TRBV5-1
cdr3_aa: ASSYAGLGSGDTQY

j_call: TRBJ2-1
d_call: TRBD1
cdr3_length: 14
v_call: TRBV28
cdr3_aa: ASGQGRRSSYNEQF

j_call: TRBJ2-7
d_call: TRBD2
cdr3_length: 13
v_call: TRBV19
cdr3_aa: ASRTSGRESYEQY

j_call: TRBJ1-2
d_call: NA
cdr3_length: 14
v_call: TRBV18
cdr3_aa: ASSPPGIDTSYGYT

j_call: TRBJ1-4
d_call: NA
cdr3_length: 12
v_call: TRBV6-4
cdr3_aa: ASSDSFMGRKLF

j_call: TRBJ1-5
d_call: TRBD1
cdr3_length: 12
v_call: TRBV7-9
cdr3_aa: ASSGDREYQPQH

j_call: TRBJ1-1
d_call: NA
cdr3_length: 13
v_call: TRBV4-1
cdr3_aa: ASSRYGLRNTEAF

j_call: TRBJ2-3
d_call: TRBD2
cdr3_length: 15
v_call: TRBV4-2
cdr3_aa: ASSQSGTSGFTDTQY

j_call: TRBJ2-1
d_call: NA
cdr3_length: 12
v_call: TRBV11-3
cdr3_aa: ASSPYGSHNEQF

j_call: TRBJ2-5
d_call: NA
cdr3_length: 11
v_call: TRBV5-1
cdr3_aa: ASKFPGQETQY

j_call: TRBJ1-2
d_call: NA
cdr3_length: 12
v_call: TRBV6-4
cdr3_aa: ASSDSEGLGGYT

j_call: TRBJ2-3
d_call: NA
cdr3_length: 11
v_call: TRBV19
cdr3_aa: ASSLPGTDTQY

j_call: TRBJ1-3
d_call: TRBD1
cdr3_length: 14
v_call: TRBV28
cdr3_aa: ASSWDSEHSGNTIY

j_call: TRBJ2-1
d_call: NA
cdr3_length: 12
v_call: TRBV23-1
cdr3_aa: ASSQSDRPNEQF

j_call: TRBJ1-2
d_call: TRBD1
cdr3_length: 15
v_call: TRBV28
cdr3_aa: ASSSLDRLLNYGGYT

j_call: TRBJ2-7
d_call: TRBD2
cdr3_length: 12
v_call: TRBV11-2
cdr3_aa: ASSTGLAGFEQY

j_call: TRBJ2-7
d_call: NA
cdr3_length: 12
v_call: TRBV5-1
cdr3_aa: ASSLDRSDYEQY

j_call: TRBJ1-5
d_call: TRBD1
cdr3_length: 16
v_call: TRBV15
cdr3_aa: ATSQTGGMIEGNQPQH

j_call: TRBJ1-2
d_call: NA
cdr3_length: 14
v_call: TRBV7-2
cdr3_aa: ASSADSGRSVYGYT

j_call: TRBJ2-7
d_call: TRBD1
cdr3_length: 13
v_call: TRBV19
cdr3_aa: ASSMVWTGLYEQY

j_call: TRBJ1-1
d_call: NA
cdr3_length: 12
v_call: TRBV5-1
cdr3_aa: ASSLGSRVYEAF

j_call: TRBJ2-5
d_call: NA
cdr3_length: 12
v_call: TRBV28
cdr3_aa: ASSFLRDLETQY

j_call: TRBJ1-2
d_call: NA
cdr3_length: 13
v_call: TRBV4-3
cdr3_aa: ASSQDSRGQYGYT

j_call: TRBJ2-4
d_call: NA
cdr3_length: 15
v_call: TRBV7-9
cdr3_aa: ASSLGTHDNAKNIQY

j_call: TRBJ2-7
d_call: NA
cdr3_length: 12
v_call: TRBV19
cdr3_aa: ASSITHRALEQY

j_call: TRBJ2-7
d_call: TRBD2
cdr3_length: 13
v_call: TRBV7-9
cdr3_aa: ASSLAGGHSYEQY

j_call: TRBJ2-1
d_call: TRBD2
cdr3_length: 14
v_call: TRBV6-4
cdr3_aa: ASSDSQLAGDNEQF

j_call: TRBJ1-1
d_call: NA
cdr3_length: 10
v_call: TRBV5-6
cdr3_aa: ASSFLESEAF

j_call: TRBJ2-1
d_call: TRBD2
cdr3_length: 11
v_call: TRBV19
cdr3_aa: ASSPDLAGWQF

j_call: TRBJ2-5
d_call: NA
cdr3_length: 12
v_call: TRBV5-6
cdr3_aa: ASSFRVLGETQY

j_call: TRBJ2-6
d_call: TRBD1
cdr3_length: 14
v_call: TRBV7-3
cdr3_aa: ASSKDRGGGANVLT

j_call: TRBJ2-7
d_call: NA
cdr3_length: 11
v_call: TRBV11-1
cdr3_aa: ASSFTGNNEQY

j_call: TRBJ2-7
d_call: NA
cdr3_length: 12
v_call: TRBV9
cdr3_aa: ASSVGQIPLEQY

j_call: TRBJ1-1
d_call: NA
cdr3_length: 12
v_call: TRBV28
cdr3_aa: ASSFLTGNTEAF

j_call: TRBJ1-3
d_call: TRBD1
cdr3_length: 12
v_call: TRBV18
cdr3_aa: ASSDRDSGNTIY

j_call: TRBJ1-2
d_call: NA
cdr3_length: 12
v_call: TRBV6-5
cdr3_aa: ASSPFRGAGGYT

j_call: TRBJ2-7
d_call: NA
cdr3_length: 9
v_call: TRBV7-9
cdr3_aa: ASSLSDEQY

j_call: TRBJ2-3
d_call: TRBD2
cdr3_length: 14
v_call: TRBV7-7
cdr3_aa: ASSPGTSGRADTQY

j_call: TRBJ2-1
d_call: TRBD2
cdr3_length: 13
v_call: TRBV2
cdr3_aa: ASTLTSSEYNEQF

j_call: TRBJ2-3
d_call: TRBD2
cdr3_length: 10
v_call: TRBV13
cdr3_aa: ATGTSWDTQY

j_call: TRBJ2-2
d_call: NA
cdr3_length: 13
v_call: TRBV18
cdr3_aa: ASSPGQSNTGELF

j_call: TRBJ2-5
d_call: NA
cdr3_length: 16
v_call: TRBV7-6
cdr3_aa: ASSLGFGGQAYQETQY

j_call: TRBJ2-3
d_call: TRBD1
cdr3_length: 12
v_call: TRBV10-3
cdr3_aa: AIKTTGGTDTQY

j_call: TRBJ2-5
d_call: TRBD2
cdr3_length: 11
v_call: TRBV29-1
cdr3_aa: SVGLAGVETQY

j_call: TRBJ1-2
d_call: NA
cdr3_length: 14
v_call: TRBV6-6
cdr3_aa: ASILTGNLQRYGYT

j_call: TRBJ1-1
d_call: TRBD1
cdr3_length: 13
v_call: TRBV28
cdr3_aa: ASSPGTGAGTEAF